This T cell receptor beta chain is drawn from a study of T cell repertoires in cytomegalovirus infection. On the study more broadly: Public TCR beta signatures marked donors with CMV infection and the matching HLA.

Per germline, CDR1 KGHSH and CDR2 LQKENI. The CDR3 consists of 15 residues. V lost 1 base and J 3 bases, leaving 10 bases between the germline ends. Notes on this clonotype: Its antigen is still unknown.

Findings of the study overall: Clonotype analysis showed dominance of the ex vivo response by HLA-C-restricted CMV-specific TCR beta clonotypes. Public TCR beta family frequency separated CMV-and-HLA carriers, including in an independent cohort.

TCRdb re-called the reads through MiXCR, storing one row per CDR3 protein. The sample shows about 310,000 distinct CDR3 sequences, 20% to 25% of them seen only once. The sequences come from cultured PBMCs, collected from culture after CMV antigen stimulation. This clonotype was obtained from a human donor in good health (CMV status not recorded). Some clones in this sample may be carry-over from other donors' samples. The J gene is TRBJ2-1, the V gene TRBV18, with D possibly matching TRBD2 (5 bases). DNA of the CDR3: TGTGCCAGCTCACCACAGGAGGCCCTCTACAATGAGCAGTTCTTC. Amino acid sequence: CASSPQEALYNEQFF.